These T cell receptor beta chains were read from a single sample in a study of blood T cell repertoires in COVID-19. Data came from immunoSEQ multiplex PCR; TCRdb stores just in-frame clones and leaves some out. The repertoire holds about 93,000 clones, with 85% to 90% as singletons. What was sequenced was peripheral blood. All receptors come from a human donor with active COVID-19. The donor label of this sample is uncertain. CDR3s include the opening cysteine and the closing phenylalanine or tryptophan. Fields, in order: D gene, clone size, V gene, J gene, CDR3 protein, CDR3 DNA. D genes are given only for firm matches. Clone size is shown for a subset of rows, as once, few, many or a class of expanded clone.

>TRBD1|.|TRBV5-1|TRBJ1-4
CASSSNVRTGYEKLFF
TGCGCCAGCAGTTCGAACGTACGGACAGGATATGAAAAACTGTTTTTT
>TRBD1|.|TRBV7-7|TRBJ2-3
CASSLDRGATDTQYF
TGTGCTAGCAGCTTAGACAGGGGGGCCACAGATACGCAGTATTTT
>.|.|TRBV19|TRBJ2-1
CASSSWRRDPYNEQFF
TGTGCCAGTAGCTCCTGGCGGAGGGATCCTTACAATGAGCAGTTCTTC
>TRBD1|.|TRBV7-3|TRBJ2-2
CASTLVGDSGTGELFF
TGTGCCAGCACCTTGGTTGGGGACAGCGGCACCGGGGAGCTGTTTTTT
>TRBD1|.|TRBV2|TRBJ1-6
CASGQGVGDSPLHF
TGTGCCAGCGGGCAGGGGGTCGGTGATTCACCCCTCCACTTT
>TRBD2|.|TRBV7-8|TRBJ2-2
CASSSEPSGDNTGELFF
TGTGCCAGCAGCTCAGAGCCTAGCGGGGACAACACCGGGGAGCTGTTTTTT
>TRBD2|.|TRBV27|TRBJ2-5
CASSSGLAGGFRETQYF
TGTGCCAGCAGCTCAGGACTAGCGGGGGGTTTTCGGGAGACCCAGTACTTC
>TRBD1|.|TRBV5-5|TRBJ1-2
CASSLGGGGYTF
TGTGCCAGCAGCTTAGGGGGCGGTGGCTACACCTTC
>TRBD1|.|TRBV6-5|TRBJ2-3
CASSSRQGRTDTQYF
TGTGCCAGCAGTTCCCGACAGGGGCGAACAGATACGCAGTATTTT
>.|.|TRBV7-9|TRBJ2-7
CASSLPSRNEQYF
TGTGCCAGCAGCTTACCTAGCCGAAATGAGCAGTACTTC
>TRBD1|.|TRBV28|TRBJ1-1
CASSLQGALTEAFF
TGTGCCAGCAGTTTACAGGGGGCGCTCACTGAAGCTTTCTTT
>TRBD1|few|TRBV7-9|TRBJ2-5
CASSWGQGDQETQYF
TGTGCCAGCAGCTGGGGACAGGGAGACCAAGAGACCCAGTACTTC
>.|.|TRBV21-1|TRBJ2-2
CASSIIPTRCSGELFF
TGTGCCAGCAGCATTATCCCAACCAGATGCTCCGGGGAGCTGTTTTTT
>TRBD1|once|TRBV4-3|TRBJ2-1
CASSQDPGQTLYYNEQFF
TGCGCCAGCAGCCAAGATCCGGGACAGACCCTTTACTACAATGAGCAGTTCTTC
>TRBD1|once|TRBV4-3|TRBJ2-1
CASSQQDRGMYNEQFF
TGCGCCAGCAGCCAACAAGACAGGGGGATGTACAATGAGCAGTTCTTC
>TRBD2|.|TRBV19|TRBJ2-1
CASSIDLAGGKNEQFF
TGTGCCAGTAGTATCGATCTAGCGGGGGGGAAGAATGAGCAGTTCTTC
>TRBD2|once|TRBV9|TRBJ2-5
CASSVGASGVETQYF
TGTGCCAGCAGCGTAGGGGCTAGCGGGGTAGAGACCCAGTACTTC
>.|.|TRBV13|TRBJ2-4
CASSRTQGLAKNIQYF
TGTGCCAGCAGCCGAACACAGGGATTAGCCAAAAACATTCAGTACTTC
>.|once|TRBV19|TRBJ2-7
CASSIGSYAYEQYF
TGTGCCAGTAGTATAGGTAGTTACGCCTACGAGCAGTACTTC
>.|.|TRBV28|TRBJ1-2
CASSFHNRKNYGYTF
TGTGCCAGCAGTTTTCACAACAGGAAGAACTATGGCTACACCTTC
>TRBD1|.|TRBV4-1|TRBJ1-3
CASSTRADRASGNTIYF
TGCGCCAGCAGCACACGCGCAGACAGGGCTTCTGGAAACACCATATATTTT
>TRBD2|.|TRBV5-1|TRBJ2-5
CASSAGGQSWETQYF
TGCGCCAGCAGCGCGGGGGGGCAGTCTTGGGAGACCCAGTACTTC
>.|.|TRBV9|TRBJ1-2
CASSEGQTLNGYTF
TGTGCCAGCAGCGAAGGACAGACCTTAAATGGCTACACCTTC
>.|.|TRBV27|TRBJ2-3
CASKRGDTPLTDTQYF
TGTGCCAGCAAAAGGGGCGATACACCTCTCACAGATACGCAGTATTTT
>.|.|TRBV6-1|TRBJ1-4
CASSEAGQGLGKLFF
TGTGCCAGCAGTGAAGCGGGGCAGGGTTTAGGGAAACTGTTTTTT
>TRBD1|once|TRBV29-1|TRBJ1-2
CSVGQGPSYYGYTF
TGCAGCGTAGGACAGGGTCCGTCTTACTATGGCTACACCTTC
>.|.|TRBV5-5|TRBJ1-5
CASSLVPREPQHF
TGTGCCAGCAGCTTAGTCCCCCGGGAGCCCCAGCATTTT
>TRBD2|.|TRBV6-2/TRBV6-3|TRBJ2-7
CASSFPPTIAGRTYEQYF
TGTGCCAGCAGTTTCCCCCCCACCATAGCGGGGCGAACCTACGAGCAGTACTTC
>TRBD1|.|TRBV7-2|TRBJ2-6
CASSRTGNGANVLTF
TGTGCCAGCAGCCGGACAGGGAACGGGGCCAACGTCCTGACTTTC
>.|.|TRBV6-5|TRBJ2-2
CASSSPKGVGGELFF
TGTGCCAGCAGTTCACCAAAGGGGGTAGGAGGGGAGCTGTTTTTT
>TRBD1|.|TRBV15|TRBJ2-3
CATSREQGATDTQYF
TGTGCCACCAGCAGAGAACAGGGGGCGACAGATACGCAGTATTTT
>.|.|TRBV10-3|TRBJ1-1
CAISALGQGNTEAFF
TGTGCCATCAGTGCCCTCGGGCAGGGGAACACTGAAGCTTTCTTT
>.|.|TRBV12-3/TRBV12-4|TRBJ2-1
CASSLEGEQFF
TGTGCCAGCAGTTTGGAGGGTGAGCAGTTCTTC
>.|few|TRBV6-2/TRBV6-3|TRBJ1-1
CASSYGIRAGAFF
TGTGCCAGCAGTTACGGAATCAGGGCTGGAGCTTTCTTT
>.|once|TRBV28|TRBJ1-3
CATRASGQTTGNTIYF
TGTGCCACTAGAGCCTCCGGACAGACCACTGGAAACACCATATATTTT
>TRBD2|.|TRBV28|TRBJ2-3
CASVRWGGNTDTQYF
TGTGCCAGCGTGAGATGGGGGGGTAATACAGATACGCAGTATTTT
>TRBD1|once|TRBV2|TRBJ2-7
CASRPGQGPYEQYF
TGTGCCAGCAGACCGGGACAGGGCCCCTACGAGCAGTACTTC
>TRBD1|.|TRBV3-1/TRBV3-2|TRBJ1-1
CASSHGTADPEAFF
TGTGCCAGCAGCCATGGGACAGCAGACCCTGAAGCTTTCTTT
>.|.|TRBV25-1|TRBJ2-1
CASSPLGGVRGHNEQFF
TGTGCCAGCAGTCCTCTCGGAGGGGTAAGGGGCCACAATGAGCAGTTCTTC
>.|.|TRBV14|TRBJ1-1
CASSQDWGHLNTEAFF
TGTGCCAGCAGCCAAGACTGGGGACACCTGAACACTGAAGCTTTCTTT
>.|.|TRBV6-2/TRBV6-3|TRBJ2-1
CASSYSASSYNEQFF
TGTGCCAGCAGTTACTCGGCTAGCTCCTACAATGAGCAGTTCTTC
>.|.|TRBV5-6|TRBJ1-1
CASSGGPGYAFF
TGTGCCAGCAGCGGGGGCCCGGGTTATGCTTTCTTT
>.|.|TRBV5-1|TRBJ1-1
CASSWQGPNTEAFF
TGCGCCAGCAGCTGGCAGGGCCCGAACACTGAAGCTTTCTTT
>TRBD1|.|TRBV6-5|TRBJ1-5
CASSADRGLQPQHF
TGTGCCAGCAGCGCCGACAGGGGGCTTCAGCCCCAGCATTTT
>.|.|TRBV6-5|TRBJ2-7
CASSYRGGEQYF
TGTGCCAGCAGTTACCGAGGGGGAGAGCAGTACTTC